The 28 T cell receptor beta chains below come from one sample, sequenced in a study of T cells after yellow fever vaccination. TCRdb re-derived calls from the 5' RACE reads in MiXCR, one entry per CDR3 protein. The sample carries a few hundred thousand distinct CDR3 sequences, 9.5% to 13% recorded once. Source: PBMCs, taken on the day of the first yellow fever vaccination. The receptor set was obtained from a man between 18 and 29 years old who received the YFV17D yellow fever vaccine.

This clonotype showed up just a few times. CDR3 sequence: CAWTEAGANVLTF. CDR3 DNA: TGTGCCTGGACCGAGGCAGGGGCCAACGTCCTGACTTTC. V is TRBV30 and J is TRBJ2-6; D uncertain. Germline CDR1 and CDR2: GTSNPN and SVGIG (reference sequence). V was pared by 4 bases and J by 4 bases, with 8 bases between. CDR3 length equals 13 residues.

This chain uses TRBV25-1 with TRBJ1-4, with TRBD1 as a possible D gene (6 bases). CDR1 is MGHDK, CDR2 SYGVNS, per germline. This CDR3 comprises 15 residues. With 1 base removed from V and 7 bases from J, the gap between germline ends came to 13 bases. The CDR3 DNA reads TGTGCCAGCAGTGAATCAGCAGGGGCCGGTGAAAAACTGTTTTTT. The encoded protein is CASSESAGAGEKLFF. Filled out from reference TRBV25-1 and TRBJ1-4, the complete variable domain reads EADIYQTPRYLVIGTGKKITLECSQTMGHDKMYWYQQDPGMELHLIHYSYGVNSTEKGDLSSESTVSRIRTEHFPLTLESARPSHTSQYLCASSESAGAGEKLFFGSGTQLSVL.

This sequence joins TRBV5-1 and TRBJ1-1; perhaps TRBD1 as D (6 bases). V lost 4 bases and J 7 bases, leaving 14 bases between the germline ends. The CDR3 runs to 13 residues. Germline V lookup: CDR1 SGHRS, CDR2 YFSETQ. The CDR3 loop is CASSRGLVDEAFF. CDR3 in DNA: TGCGCCAGCAGCCGGGGGCTGGTCGATGAAGCTTTCTTT.

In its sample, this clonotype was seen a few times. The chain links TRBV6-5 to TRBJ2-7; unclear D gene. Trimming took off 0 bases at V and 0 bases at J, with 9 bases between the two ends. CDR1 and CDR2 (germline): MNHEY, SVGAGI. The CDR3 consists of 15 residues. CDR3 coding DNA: TGTGCCAGCAGTTACTCGGCCAGGAGCTCCTACGAGCAGTACTTC. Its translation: CASSYSARSSYEQYF.

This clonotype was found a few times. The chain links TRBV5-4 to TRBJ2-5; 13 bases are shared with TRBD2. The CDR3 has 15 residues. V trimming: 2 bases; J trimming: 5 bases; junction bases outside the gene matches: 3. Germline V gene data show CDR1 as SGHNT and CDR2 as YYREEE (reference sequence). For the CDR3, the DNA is TGTGCCAGCAGCTTAGGGACTAGCGGGGCGGAGACCCAGTACTTC. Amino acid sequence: CASSLGTSGAETQYF.

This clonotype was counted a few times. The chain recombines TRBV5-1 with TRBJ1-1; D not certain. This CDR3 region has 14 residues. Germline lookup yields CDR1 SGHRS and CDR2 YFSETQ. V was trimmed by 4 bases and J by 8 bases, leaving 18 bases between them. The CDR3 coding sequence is TGCGCCAGCAGCGCATACGGGTCCAGCGCAGAAGCTTTCTTT. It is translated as CASSAYGSSAEAFF.

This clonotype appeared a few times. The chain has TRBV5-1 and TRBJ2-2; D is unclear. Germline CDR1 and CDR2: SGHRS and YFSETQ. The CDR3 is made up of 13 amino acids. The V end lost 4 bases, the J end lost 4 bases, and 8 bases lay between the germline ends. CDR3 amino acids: CASSPDGTGELFF. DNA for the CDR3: TGCGCCAGCAGCCCGGACGGCACCGGGGAGCTGTTTTTT.

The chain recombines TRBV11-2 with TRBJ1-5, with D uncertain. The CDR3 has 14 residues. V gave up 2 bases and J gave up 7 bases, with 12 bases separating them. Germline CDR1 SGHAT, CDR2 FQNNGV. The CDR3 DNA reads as TGTGCCAGCAGCTTACCCGGGGTAGGACAGCCCCAGCATTTT. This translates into CASSLPGVGQPQHF.

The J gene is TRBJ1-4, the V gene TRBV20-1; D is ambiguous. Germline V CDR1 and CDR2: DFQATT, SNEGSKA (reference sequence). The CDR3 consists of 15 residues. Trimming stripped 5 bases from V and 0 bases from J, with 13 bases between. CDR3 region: CSAGSGLPTNEKLFF. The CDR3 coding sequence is TGCAGTGCTGGATCGGGCCTCCCAACTAATGAAAAACTGTTTTTT.

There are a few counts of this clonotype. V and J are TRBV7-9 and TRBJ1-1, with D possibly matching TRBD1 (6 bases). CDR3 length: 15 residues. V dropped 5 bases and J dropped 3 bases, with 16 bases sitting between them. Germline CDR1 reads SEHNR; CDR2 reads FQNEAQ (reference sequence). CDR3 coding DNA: TGTGCCAGCAGCAACCGGGGGCGCGGGGACACTGAAGCTTTCTTT. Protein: CASSNRGRGDTEAFF.

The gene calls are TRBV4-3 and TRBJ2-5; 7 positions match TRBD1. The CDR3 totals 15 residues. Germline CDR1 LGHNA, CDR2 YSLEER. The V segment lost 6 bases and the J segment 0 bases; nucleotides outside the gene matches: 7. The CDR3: CASRPWDRDQETQYF. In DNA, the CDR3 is TGCGCCAGCAGACCCTGGGACAGAGACCAAGAGACCCAGTACTTC.

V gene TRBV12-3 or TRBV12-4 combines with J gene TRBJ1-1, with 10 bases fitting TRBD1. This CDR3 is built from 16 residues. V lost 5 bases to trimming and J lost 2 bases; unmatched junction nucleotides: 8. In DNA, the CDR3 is TGTGCCAGCAGTCTGCTCTGGGACAGGGGTAACACTGAAGCTTTCTTT. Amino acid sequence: CASSLLWDRGNTEAFF.

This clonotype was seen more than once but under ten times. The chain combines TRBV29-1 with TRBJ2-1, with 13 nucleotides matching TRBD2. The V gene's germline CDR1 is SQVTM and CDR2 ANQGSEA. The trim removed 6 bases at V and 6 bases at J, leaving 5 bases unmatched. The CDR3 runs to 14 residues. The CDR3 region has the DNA TGCAGCGTACTACTAGCGGGGGGGAGCAATGAGCAGTTCTTC. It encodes CSVLLAGGSNEQFF.

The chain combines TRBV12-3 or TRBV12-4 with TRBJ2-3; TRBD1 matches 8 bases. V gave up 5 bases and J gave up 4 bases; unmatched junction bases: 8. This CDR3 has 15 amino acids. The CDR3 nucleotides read TGTGCCAGCAGTCAGAGCAGGGGGCGCGCAGATACGCAGTATTTT. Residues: CASSQSRGRADTQYF.

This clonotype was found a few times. DNA of the CDR3: TGTGCCAGCAGCCCTGGGATTCCGAGCTCCTACGAGCAGTACTTC. This sequence encodes CASSPGIPSSYEQYF. The chain combines TRBV6-1 with TRBJ2-7; D not certain. The CDR3 extends over 15 amino acids. CDR1 and CDR2 (germline): MNHNS, SASEGT. Trimming left V 6 bases short and J 0 bases short, with 15 bases between.

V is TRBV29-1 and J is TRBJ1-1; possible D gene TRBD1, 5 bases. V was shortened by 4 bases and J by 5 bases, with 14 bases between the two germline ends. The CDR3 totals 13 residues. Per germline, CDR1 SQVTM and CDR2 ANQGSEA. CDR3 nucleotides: TGCAGCGTTGTGACAGAAATCGAAACTGAAGCTTTCTTT. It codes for CSVVTEIETEAFF.

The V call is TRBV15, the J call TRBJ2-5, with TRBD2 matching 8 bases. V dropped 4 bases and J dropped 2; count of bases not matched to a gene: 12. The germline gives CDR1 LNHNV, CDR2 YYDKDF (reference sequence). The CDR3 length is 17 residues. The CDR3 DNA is TGTGCCACCAGCAATATTACGCGGGGGGACAAACAAGAGACCCAGTACTTC. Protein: CATSNITRGDKQETQYF. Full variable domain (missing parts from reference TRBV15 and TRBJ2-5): DAMVIQNPRYQVTQFGKPVTLSCSQTLNHNVMYWYQQKSSQAPKLLFHYYDKDFNNEADTPDNFQSRRPNTSFCFLDIRSPGLGDTAMYLCATSNITRGDKQETQYFGPGTRLLVL.

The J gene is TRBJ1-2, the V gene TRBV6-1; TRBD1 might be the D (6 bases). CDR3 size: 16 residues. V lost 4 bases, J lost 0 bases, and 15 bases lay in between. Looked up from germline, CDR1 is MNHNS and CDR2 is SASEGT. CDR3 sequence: CASSGPQGLANYGYTF. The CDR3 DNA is TGTGCCAGCAGTGGCCCACAGGGTTTAGCTAACTATGGCTACACCTTC.

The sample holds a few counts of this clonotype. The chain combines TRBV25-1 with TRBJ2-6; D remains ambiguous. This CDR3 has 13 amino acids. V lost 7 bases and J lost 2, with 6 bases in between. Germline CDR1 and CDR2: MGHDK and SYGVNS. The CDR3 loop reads CASTTAGANVLTF. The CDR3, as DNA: TGTGCCAGCACCACCGCTGGGGCCAACGTCCTGACTTTC.

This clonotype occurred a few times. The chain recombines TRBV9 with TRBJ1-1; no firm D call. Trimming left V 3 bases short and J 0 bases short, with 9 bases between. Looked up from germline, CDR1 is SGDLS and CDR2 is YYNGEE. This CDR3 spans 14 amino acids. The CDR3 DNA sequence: TGTGCCAGCAGCGGTCAGGATTTGAACACTGAAGCTTTCTTT. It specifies CASSGQDLNTEAFF. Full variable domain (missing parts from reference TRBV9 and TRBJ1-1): DSGVTQTPKHLITATGQRVTLRCSPRSGDLSVYWYQQSLDQGLQFLIQYYNGEERAKGNILERFSAQQFPDLHSELNLSSLELGDSALYFCASSGQDLNTEAFFGQGTRLTVV.

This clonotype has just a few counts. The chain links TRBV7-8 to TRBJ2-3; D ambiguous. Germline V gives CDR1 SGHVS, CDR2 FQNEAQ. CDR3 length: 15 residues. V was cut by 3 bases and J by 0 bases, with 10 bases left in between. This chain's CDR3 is CASSFQMGSTDTQYF. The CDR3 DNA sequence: TGTGCCAGCAGCTTTCAGATGGGCAGCACAGATACGCAGTATTTT.

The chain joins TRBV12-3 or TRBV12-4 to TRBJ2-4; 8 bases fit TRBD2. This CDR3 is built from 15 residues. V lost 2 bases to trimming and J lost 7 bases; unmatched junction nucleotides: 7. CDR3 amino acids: CASSLSAGGENIQYF. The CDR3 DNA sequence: TGTGCCAGCAGTTTATCGGCGGGGGGCGAGAACATTCAGTACTTC.

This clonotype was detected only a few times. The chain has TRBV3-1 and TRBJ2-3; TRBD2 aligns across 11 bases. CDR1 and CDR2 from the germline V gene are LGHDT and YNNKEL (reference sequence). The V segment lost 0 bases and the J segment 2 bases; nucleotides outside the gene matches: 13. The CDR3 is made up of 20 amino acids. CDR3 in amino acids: CASSQELYVTSGELTDTQYF. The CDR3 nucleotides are TGTGCCAGCAGCCAAGAACTGTACGTGACTAGCGGGGAGCTCACAGATACGCAGTATTTT.

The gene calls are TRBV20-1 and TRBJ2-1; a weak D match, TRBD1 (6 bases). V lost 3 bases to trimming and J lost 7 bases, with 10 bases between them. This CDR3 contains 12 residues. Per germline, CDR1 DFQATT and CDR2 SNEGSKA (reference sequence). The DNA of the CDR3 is TGCAGTGCTAGTGAACAGGGAAATGAGCAGTTCTTC. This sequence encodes CSASEQGNEQFF.

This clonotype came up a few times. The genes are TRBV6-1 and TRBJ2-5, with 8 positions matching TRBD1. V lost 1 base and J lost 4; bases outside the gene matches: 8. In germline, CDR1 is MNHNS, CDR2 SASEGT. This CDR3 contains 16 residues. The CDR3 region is CASSEEAAGGRETQYF. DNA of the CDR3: TGTGCCAGCAGTGAAGAGGCGGCAGGGGGCCGAGAGACCCAGTACTTC.

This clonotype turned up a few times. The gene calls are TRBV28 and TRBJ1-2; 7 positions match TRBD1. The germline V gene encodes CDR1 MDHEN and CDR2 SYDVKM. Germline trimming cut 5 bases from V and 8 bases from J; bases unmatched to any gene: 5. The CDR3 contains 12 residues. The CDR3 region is CASSDRVNGYTF. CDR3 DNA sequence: TGTGCCAGCAGTGACAGGGTAAACGGCTACACCTTC.

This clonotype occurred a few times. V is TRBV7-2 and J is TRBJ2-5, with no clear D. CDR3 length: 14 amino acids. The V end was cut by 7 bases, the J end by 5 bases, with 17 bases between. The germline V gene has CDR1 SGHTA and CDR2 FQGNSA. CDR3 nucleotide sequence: TGTGCCAGCACCACCGGGTGGTTAGGGGAGACCCAGTACTTC. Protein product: CASTTGWLGETQYF.

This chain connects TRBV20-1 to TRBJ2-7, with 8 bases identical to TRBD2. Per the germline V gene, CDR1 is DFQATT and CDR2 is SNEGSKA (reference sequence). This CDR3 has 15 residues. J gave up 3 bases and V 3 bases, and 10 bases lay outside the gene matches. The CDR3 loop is CSARHPLAGHYEQYV. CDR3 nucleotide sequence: TGCAGTGCTAGGCACCCTTTAGCGGGGCACTACGAGCAGTACGTC.